The rows below give T cell receptor beta chains drawn from one sample of a study of T-cell memory formation after mild COVID-19. TCRdb reprocessed the 5' RACE reads with MiXCR, giving one entry per CDR3 protein. Of about 560,000 distinct CDR3 sequences listed, less than 25% were seen once; the top ten hold 8.4%. Sequencing was carried out using PBMCs or a T cell subset sorted from them (not recorded which). All receptors derive from an adult woman who had mild COVID-19 (a few samples of this study predate the infection). Cell type and time point are not known. CDR3s include the opening cysteine and the closing phenylalanine or tryptophan. D genes are given only for firm matches. Only part of the rows carry a size: once, few, many, or a class if the clone is expanded.

v_call	d_call	j_call	clone_size	cdr3_length	cdr3_aa	cdr3_nt
TRBV3-1	-	TRBJ1-1	-	15	CASSQEPGQNTEAFF	TGTGCCAGCAGCCAAGAACCGGGACAGAACACTGAAGCTTTCTTT
TRBV3-1	-	TRBJ1-5	once	13	CASSQGLHQPQHF	TGTGCCAGCAGCCAAGGGTTGCATCAGCCCCAGCATTTT
TRBV6-5	-	TRBJ2-1	-	13	CASSYGLGTEQFF	TGTGCCAGCAGTTACGGACTAGGGACAGAGCAGTTCTTC
TRBV24-1	TRBD1	TRBJ2-7	-	18	CATSDLRQGAPPSYEQYF	TGTGCCACCAGTGATTTGAGACAGGGGGCACCTCCTTCCTACGAGCAGTACTTC
TRBV12-3/TRBV12-4	-	TRBJ1-1	-	16	CASSFSPGVMNTEAFF	TGTGCCAGCAGTTTTAGTCCAGGGGTTATGAACACTGAAGCTTTCTTT
TRBV10-3	-	TRBJ2-1	-	11	CAISGEAEQFF	TGTGCCATCAGTGGGGAAGCGGAGCAGTTCTTC
TRBV7-3	-	TRBJ1-1	-	15	CASSLGGGGGTEAFF	TGTGCCAGCAGCTTAGGCGGGGGGGGCGGTACTGAAGCTTTCTTT
TRBV30	TRBD1	TRBJ1-4	-	14	CAWTPGQGSEKLFF	TGTGCCTGGACGCCGGGACAGGGGAGTGAAAAACTGTTTTTT
TRBV3-1	-	TRBJ2-5	few	13	CASSQGAEETQYF	TGTGCCAGCAGCCAAGGGGCGGAAGAGACCCAGTACTTC
TRBV3-1	-	TRBJ2-1	-	16	CASSRHGDSSYNEQFF	TGTGCCAGCAGCCGCCACGGGGATAGCTCCTACAATGAGCAGTTCTTC
TRBV6-5	-	TRBJ2-7	-	13	CASSQSASGEQYF	TGTGCCAGCAGCCAGAGCGCTTCAGGGGAGCAGTACTTC